The rows below give T cell receptor beta chains drawn from one sample of a study of beta chain features in type 1 diabetes. Profiled with immunoSEQ multiplex PCR; TCRdb holds only in-frame clones, not every one. In the table there are 140,000 or so clones, around an eighth of which are singletons. Sequenced input: central memory CD4+ T cells from blood. Source of these receptors: a man aged 18 to 30 with type 1 diabetes. CDR3s include the opening cysteine and the closing phenylalanine or tryptophan. A D gene is named only where the DNA matches it firmly. A clone size is listed for some rows: how often the clone was seen (once, few, many), or a class if it is expanded.

j_call	d_call	v_call	clone_size	cdr3_nt	cdr3_aa
TRBJ2-1	TRBD2	TRBV19	few	TGTGCCAGTAGTATCCATCTAGCGGGCAACAATGAGCAGTTCTTC	CASSIHLAGNNEQFF
TRBJ2-5	.	TRBV4-1	few	TGCGCCAGCAGCCAATTTTCGGGCTCGGACAACCAAGAGACCCAGTACTTC	CASSQFSGSDNQETQYF
TRBJ2-6	TRBD1	TRBV4-1	.	TGCGCCAGCAGCCCGGGACAGGGCTCTGGGGCCAACGTCCTGACTTTC	CASSPGQGSGANVLTF
TRBJ2-1	TRBD1	TRBV9	many	TGTGCCAGCAGCGCACAATCCGGGACAGCTGTTGTGCAGTTCTTC	CASSAQSGTAVVQFF
TRBJ2-5	.	TRBV25-1	few	TGTGCCAGCAGTGAATTGGGGGCCCACCGGGGAGAGACCCAGTACTTC	CASSELGAHRGETQYF
TRBJ2-7	TRBD1	TRBV7-9	.	TGTGCCAGCAGCTTAGGTCTTGACAGGGTGTCTCTCGAGCAGTACTTC	CASSLGLDRVSLEQYF
TRBJ1-1	TRBD1	TRBV19	.	TGTGCCAGTAGGGGACAGGTGGGGACTGAAGCTTTCTTT	CASRGQVGTEAFF
TRBJ2-3	.	TRBV7-9	few	TGTGCCAGCAGCTCTCCCCCAGATACGCAGTATTTT	CASSSPPDTQYF
TRBJ1-2	TRBD1	TRBV7-2	many	TGTGCCAGCAGCTTAAGCCGACAGGGGAGCGGCTACACCTTC	CASSLSRQGSGYTF
TRBJ2-7	.	TRBV14	.	TGTGCCAGCAGCCAAGCCTTTGGGGGCGGTCGTATCTCCTACGAGCAGTACTTC	CASSQAFGGGRISYEQYF
TRBJ2-1	TRBD2	TRBV6-6	.	TGTGCCAGCAGTTACGGGCTAGCGGGGGGATACAATGAGCAGTTCTTC	CASSYGLAGGYNEQFF
TRBJ1-1	.	TRBV28	.	TGTGCCAGCAGTTTCGGATCCGGTCCTGCTGAAGCTTTCTTT	CASSFGSGPAEAFF
TRBJ2-4	.	TRBV5-1	few	TGCGCCAGCAGCTTGGACATTCTAGCCAAAAACATTCAGTACTTC	CASSLDILAKNIQYF
TRBJ2-1	.	TRBV6-5	.	TGTGCCAGCAGTTACAGTGGCGAGAGCTCCTACAATGAGCAGTTCTTC	CASSYSGESSYNEQFF